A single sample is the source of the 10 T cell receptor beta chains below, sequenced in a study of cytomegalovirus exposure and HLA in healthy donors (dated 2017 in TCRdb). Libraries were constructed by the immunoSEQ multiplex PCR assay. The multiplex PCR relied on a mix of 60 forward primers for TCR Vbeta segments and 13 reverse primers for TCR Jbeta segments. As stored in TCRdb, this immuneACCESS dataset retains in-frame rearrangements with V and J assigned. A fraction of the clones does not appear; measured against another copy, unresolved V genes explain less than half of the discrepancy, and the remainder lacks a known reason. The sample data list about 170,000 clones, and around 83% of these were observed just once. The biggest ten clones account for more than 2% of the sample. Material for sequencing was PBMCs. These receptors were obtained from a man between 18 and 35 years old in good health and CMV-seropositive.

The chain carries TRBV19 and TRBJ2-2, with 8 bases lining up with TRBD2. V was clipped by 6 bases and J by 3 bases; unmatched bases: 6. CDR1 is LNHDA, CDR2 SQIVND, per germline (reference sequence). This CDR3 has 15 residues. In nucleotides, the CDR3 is TGTGCCAGTAGCAAGGGACTAGGGGACACCGGGGAGCTGTTTTTT. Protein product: CASSKGLGDTGELFF.

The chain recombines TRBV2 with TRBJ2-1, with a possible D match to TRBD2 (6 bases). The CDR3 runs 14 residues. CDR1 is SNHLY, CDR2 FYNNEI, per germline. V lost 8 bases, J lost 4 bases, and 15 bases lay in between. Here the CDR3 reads CASGIGDSYNEQFF. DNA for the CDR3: TGTGCCAGCGGAATCGGGGACTCATACAATGAGCAGTTCTTC.

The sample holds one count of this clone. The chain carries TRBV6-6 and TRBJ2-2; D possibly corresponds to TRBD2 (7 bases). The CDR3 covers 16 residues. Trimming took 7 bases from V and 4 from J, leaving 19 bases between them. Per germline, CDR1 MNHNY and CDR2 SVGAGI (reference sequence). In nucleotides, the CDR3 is TGTGCCAGCAATGAGGGGGGGCCAATTAGCACCGGGGAGCTGTTTTTT. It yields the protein CASNEGGPISTGELFF.

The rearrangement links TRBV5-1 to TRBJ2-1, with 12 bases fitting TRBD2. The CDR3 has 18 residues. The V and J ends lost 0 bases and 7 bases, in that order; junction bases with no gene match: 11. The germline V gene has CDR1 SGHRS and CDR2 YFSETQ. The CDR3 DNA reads TGCGCCAGCAGCTTGGGACTAGCGGGGGCTCTTGGTATAAATGAGCAGTTCTTC. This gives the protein CASSLGLAGALGINEQFF. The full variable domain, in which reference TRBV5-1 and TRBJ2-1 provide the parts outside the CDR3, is KAGVTQTPRYLIKTRGQQVTLSCSPISGHRSVSWYQQTPGQGLQFLFEYFSETQRNKGNFPGRFSGRQFSNSRSEMNVSTLELGDSALYLCASSLGLAGALGINEQFFGPGTRLTVL.

DNA for the CDR3: TGTGCCAGCAGCGTGAGCGCGGGGGGTTCCTACAATGAGCAGTTCTTC. Its translation is CASSVSAGGSYNEQFF. The chain links TRBV9 to TRBJ2-1; 8 nucleotides agree with TRBD2. V lost 2 bases, J lost 1 base, and 5 bases stayed unmatched. Germline CDR1 reads SGDLS; CDR2 reads YYNGEE. The CDR3 has 16 amino acids.

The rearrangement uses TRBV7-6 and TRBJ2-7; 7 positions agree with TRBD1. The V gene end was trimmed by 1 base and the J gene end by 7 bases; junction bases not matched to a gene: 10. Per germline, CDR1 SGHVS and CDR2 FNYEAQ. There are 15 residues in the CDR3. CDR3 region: CASSLGADRVTEQYF. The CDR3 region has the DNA TGTGCCAGCAGCTTAGGAGCTGACAGGGTAACAGAGCAGTACTTC.

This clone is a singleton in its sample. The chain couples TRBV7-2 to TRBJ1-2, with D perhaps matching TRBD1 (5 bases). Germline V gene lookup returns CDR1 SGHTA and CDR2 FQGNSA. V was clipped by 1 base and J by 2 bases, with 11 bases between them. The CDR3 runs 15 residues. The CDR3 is CASSLGEGSNYGYTF. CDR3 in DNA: TGTGCCAGCAGCTTAGGGGAGGGGTCCAACTATGGCTACACCTTC.

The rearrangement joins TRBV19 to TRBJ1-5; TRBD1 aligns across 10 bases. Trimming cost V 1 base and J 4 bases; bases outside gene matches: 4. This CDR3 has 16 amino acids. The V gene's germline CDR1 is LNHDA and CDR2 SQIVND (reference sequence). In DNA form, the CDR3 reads TGTGCCAGTAGTATAGGGGGACAGGGGTGGAATCAGCCCCAGCATTTT. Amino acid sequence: CASSIGGQGWNQPQHF.

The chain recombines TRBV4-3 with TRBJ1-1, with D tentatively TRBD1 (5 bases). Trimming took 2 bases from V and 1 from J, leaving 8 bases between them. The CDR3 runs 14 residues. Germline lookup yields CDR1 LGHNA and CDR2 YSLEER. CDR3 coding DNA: TGCGCCAGCAGCCAAATCACAGGGAACACTGAAGCTTTCTTT. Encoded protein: CASSQITGNTEAFF.

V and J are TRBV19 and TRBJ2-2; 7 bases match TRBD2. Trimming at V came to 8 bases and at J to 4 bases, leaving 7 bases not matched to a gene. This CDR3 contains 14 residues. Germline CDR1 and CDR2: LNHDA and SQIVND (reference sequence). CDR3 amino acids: CASLAGHFTGELFF. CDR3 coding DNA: TGTGCCAGTTTAGCGGGCCACTTCACCGGGGAGCTGTTTTTT.